The entry that follows covers one TCR beta chain sequence. Antigen unknown. The CDR3 totals 14 residues. V lost 2 bases and J lost 0, with 5 bases in between. Germline V lookup: CDR1 MNHNS, CDR2 SASEGT. This specimen comes from a study of cytomegalovirus exposure and HLA in healthy donors. Study-wide results and limits: TCR beta chains numbering more than 150 were designated cytomegalovirus-associated.

Some clones are missing from TCRdb's copy, which holds only in-frame ones; the method was immunoSEQ multiplex PCR. The data show tens of thousands of clones, roughly 90% seen once. The J gene is TRBJ1-3, the V gene TRBV6-1; D remains ambiguous. The receptor was isolated from a woman younger than 35 in good health and CMV-seronegative. Sequencing used PBMCs. DNA for the CDR3: TGTGCCAGCAGTGAAAACGGCTCTGGAAACACCATATATTTT. This encodes CASSENGSGNTIYF.